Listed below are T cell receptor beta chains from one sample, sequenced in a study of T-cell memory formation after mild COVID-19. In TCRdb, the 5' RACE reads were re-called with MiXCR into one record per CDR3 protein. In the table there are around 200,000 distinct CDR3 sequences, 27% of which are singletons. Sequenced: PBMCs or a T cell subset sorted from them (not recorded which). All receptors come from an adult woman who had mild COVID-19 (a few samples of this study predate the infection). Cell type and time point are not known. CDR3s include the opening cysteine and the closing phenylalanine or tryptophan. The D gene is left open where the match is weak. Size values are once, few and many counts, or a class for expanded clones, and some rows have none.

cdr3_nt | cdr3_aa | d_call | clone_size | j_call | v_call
TGTGCCAGCACCCAGAGACAGGGTGATGGCTACACCTTC | CASTQRQGDGYTF | TRBD1 | . | TRBJ1-2 | TRBV6-6
TGTGCCAGCAGTGAACACAGGGGGCTTGGAAACACCATATATTTT | CASSEHRGLGNTIYF | TRBD1 | few | TRBJ1-3 | TRBV2
TGTGCCAGCAGTTTGAGCTACTCCTACAATGAGCAGTTCTTC | CASSLSYSYNEQFF | . | many | TRBJ2-1 | TRBV12-3/TRBV12-4
TGTGCCAGCAGTTACATGACAGGGGAATTGAACACTGAAGCTTTCTTT | CASSYMTGELNTEAFF | TRBD1 | few | TRBJ1-1 | TRBV6-2/TRBV6-3
TGCGCCAGCAGCCAAGTCTTGGGACCCGGGCATAGTGAAGCTTTCTTT | CASSQVLGPGHSEAFF | . | few | TRBJ1-1 | TRBV4-1
TGCGCCAGCAGCTCGGGACGGTCACAAGAGACCCAGTACTTC | CASSSGRSQETQYF | . | . | TRBJ2-5 | TRBV5-1
TGCAGCGCCCTCGGGACTAGGGGCACAGATACGCAGTATTTT | CSALGTRGTDTQYF | TRBD2 | few | TRBJ2-3 | TRBV29-1
TGTGCCAGCAGCGTCTCTGGGAACACCGGGGAGCTGTTTTTT | CASSVSGNTGELFF | . | few | TRBJ2-2 | TRBV9
TGTGCCAGCAGCTTAGGACATCTAGCTTCAGATACGCAGTATTTT | CASSLGHLASDTQYF | . | few | TRBJ2-3 | TRBV13
TGCAGCGCCGGGACAGCCAACACTGAAGCTTTCTTT | CSAGTANTEAFF | TRBD1 | few | TRBJ1-1 | TRBV29-1
TGTGCCACCAGTGAGGGTTATGAGCAGTTCTTC | CATSEGYEQFF | . | few | TRBJ2-1 | TRBV24-1
TGTGCCAGCAGCGCCCCGACAGCAACTAATGAAAAACTGTTTTTT | CASSAPTATNEKLFF | . | . | TRBJ1-4 | TRBV9
TGTGCCAGCATCCCCCCCCAACACACAGATACGCAGTATTTT | CASIPPQHTDTQYF | . | few | TRBJ2-3 | TRBV28
TGTGCCACTAGAATCTGGACGGACAACACCGGGGAGCTGTTTTTT | CATRIWTDNTGELFF | . | few | TRBJ2-2 | TRBV6-1
TGCAGTGCTAGAGATCGGGGACAGGGGGCTTCGGGCTACACCTTC | CSARDRGQGASGYTF | TRBD1 | few | TRBJ1-2 | TRBV20-1
TGTGCCAGCAGTTACAGGTGGAACACCGGGGAGCTGTTTTTT | CASSYRWNTGELFF | . | . | TRBJ2-2 | TRBV6-6
TGTGCCAGCAGCCAAGTGGAGCGGGGATATTACAATGAGCAGTTCTTC | CASSQVERGYYNEQFF | TRBD2 | . | TRBJ2-1 | TRBV3-1
TGCGCCAGCAGTCAACTCTCCGGTTCCAACACTGAAGCTTTCTTT | CASSQLSGSNTEAFF | . | few | TRBJ1-1 | TRBV5-1
TGTGCCAGCAGCCCACCCGGGACGGCTCTTAACACCGGGGAGCTGTTTTTT | CASSPPGTALNTGELFF | . | . | TRBJ2-2 | TRBV7-7
TGCAGCGCGTCGGGAGGACAGAACTATGGCTACACCTTC | CSASGGQNYGYTF | . | . | TRBJ1-2 | TRBV20-1
TGTGCCCGCCTATTTAGATGGAACAGGCGGTTGTCCTACGAGCAGTACTTC | CARLFRWNRRLSYEQYF | . | . | TRBJ2-7 | TRBV11-3
TGTGCCAGCAGCTTGGAGCCGGGGGATGAAGCTTTCTTT | CASSLEPGDEAFF | . | . | TRBJ1-1 | TRBV5-4
TGTGCCAGTAGTATTAAGACGGGAGATCAAGATACGCAGTATTTT | CASSIKTGDQDTQYF | . | . | TRBJ2-3 | TRBV19
TGTGCCAGCAGTGGAATGGCAGATACGCAGTATTTT | CASSGMADTQYF | . | . | TRBJ2-3 | TRBV2
TGCAGTGCCGGGGGGGCAGGGGCTTTCAGGGGAAATGAGCAGTTCTTC | CSAGGAGAFRGNEQFF | TRBD2 | once | TRBJ2-1 | TRBV20-1
TGTGCCAGCAGCGGGAGCAGCCCCCACAATGAGCAGTTCTTC | CASSGSSPHNEQFF | . | few | TRBJ2-1 | TRBV7-8
TGTGCCACCAACCCGGGACTAGCGAACAATGAGCAGTTCTTC | CATNPGLANNEQFF | TRBD2 | once | TRBJ2-1 | TRBV12-3/TRBV12-4
TGCGCCAGCAGCCCGCATGGGCTCCCCTACAATGAGCAGTTCTTC | CASSPHGLPYNEQFF | . | . | TRBJ2-1 | TRBV5-1
TGCGCCAGCAGCTTGGTGCAGGGGGCGAGCGAAAAACTGTTTTTT | CASSLVQGASEKLFF | TRBD1 | once | TRBJ1-4 | TRBV5-1
TGCGCCAGCAGCCCCGGGCACCTCACAGATACGCAGTATTTT | CASSPGHLTDTQYF | . | . | TRBJ2-3 | TRBV4-3
TGCGCCAGCAGCTTTTTCGGAGGTCCAGATACGCAGTATTTT | CASSFFGGPDTQYF | . | few | TRBJ2-3 | TRBV5-1
TGTGCCAGCGATACTAGCGGGGGATACCAAGAGACCCAGTACTTC | CASDTSGGYQETQYF | TRBD2 | . | TRBJ2-5 | TRBV9
TGCGCCAGCAGCCAGTCAGACACGGGGCGCTCCTACGAGCAGTACTTC | CASSQSDTGRSYEQYF | . | once | TRBJ2-7 | TRBV4-1
TGTGCCACCAGCAGAGATTGGCAGGGGACTGAAGCTTTCTTT | CATSRDWQGTEAFF | . | few | TRBJ1-1 | TRBV15
TGTGCCAGCAGCTGGGACACGTATGAAAAACTGTTTTTT | CASSWDTYEKLFF | . | . | TRBJ1-4 | TRBV5-5
TGTGCCAGCAGGAGGACAGGGGGTCCTGCGGCCAATCAGCCCCAGCATTTT | CASRRTGGPAANQPQHF | TRBD1 | . | TRBJ1-5 | TRBV6-5
TGTGCCAGCAGCCAATTCGGGACACTCATTAAGTATGGCTACACCTTC | CASSQFGTLIKYGYTF | . | few | TRBJ1-2 | TRBV14